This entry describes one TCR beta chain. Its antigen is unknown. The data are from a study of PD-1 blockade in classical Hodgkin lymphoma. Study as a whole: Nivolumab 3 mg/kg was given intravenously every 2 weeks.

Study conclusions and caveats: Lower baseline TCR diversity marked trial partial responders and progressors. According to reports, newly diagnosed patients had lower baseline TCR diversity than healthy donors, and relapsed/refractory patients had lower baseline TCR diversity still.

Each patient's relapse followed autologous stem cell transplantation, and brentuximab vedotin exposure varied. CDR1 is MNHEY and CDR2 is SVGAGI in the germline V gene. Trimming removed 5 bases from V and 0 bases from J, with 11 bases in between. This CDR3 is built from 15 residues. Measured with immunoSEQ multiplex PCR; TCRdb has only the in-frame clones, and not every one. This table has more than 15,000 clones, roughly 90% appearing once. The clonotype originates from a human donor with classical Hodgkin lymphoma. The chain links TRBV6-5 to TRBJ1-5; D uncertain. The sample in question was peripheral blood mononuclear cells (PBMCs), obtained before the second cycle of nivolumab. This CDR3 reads CASSTGGYSNQPQHF. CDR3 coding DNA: TGTGCCAGCAGTACGGGAGGTTATAGCAATCAGCCCCAGCATTTT.